This T cell receptor (beta chain) derives from a study of blood T cell repertoires in COVID-19. Study-wide context: PBMCs, B-cell-depleted T cells, or T cells were the source of the cDNA or gDNA that made up the material.

Germline V gene sequence: CDR1 SGHNT, CDR2 YYREEE (reference sequence). The CDR3 is 15 residues long. Deletions cut 1 base from V and 2 bases from J, with 10 bases between. This clone was recorded once. Libraries were prepared by immunoSEQ multiplex PCR; TCRdb keeps only in-frame clonotypes and omits some of them. The data show 200,000 to 250,000 clones, roughly 76% seen once. This receptor was obtained from a woman of 80 years or more with COVID-19, enrolled during active disease. The chain has TRBV5-4 and TRBJ1-5, with D possibly being TRBD1 (5 bases). The sequencing sample was made of peripheral blood. In DNA form, the CDR3 reads TGTGCCAGCAGCTTGAGGGGTGAGGGCAATCAGCCCCAGCATTTT. It codes for CASSLRGEGNQPQHF. The complete variable domain, with remaining parts taken from reference TRBV5-4 and TRBJ1-5, reads ETGVTQSPTHLIKTRGQQVTLRCSSQSGHNTVSWYQQALGQGPQFIFQYYREEENGRGNFPPRFSGLQFPNYSSELNVNALELDDSALYLCASSLRGEGNQPQHFGDGTRLSIL.